The 6 T cell receptor beta chains listed next were all sequenced from one sample in a study of beta chain features in type 1 diabetes. The sequenced template was cDNA made from the entire isolated RNA. Sequenced by immunoSEQ multiplex PCR; TCRdb stores in-frame clones only, minus some. The sample holds under 900,000 clones; about 17% are singletons and the top ten take 0.023%. The source material was naive CD4+ T cells from blood. The receptor source for this set is a woman aged 18-35 years in good health.

The chain is built from TRBV7-2 and TRBJ2-5, with D possibly being TRBD2 (5 bases). Germline-derived CDR1 and CDR2 are SGHTA and FQGNSA. Trimming stripped 1 base from V and 4 bases from J, with 10 bases between. The CDR3 length is 14 residues. CDR3 coding DNA: TGTGCCAGCAGCTTAGGGCGGGTGCGAGAGACCCAGTACTTC. Its translation is CASSLGRVRETQYF.

The chain recombines TRBV10-3 with TRBJ2-3; possibly TRBD1 for D (6 bases). This CDR3 comprises 16 residues. CDR1 is ENHRY and CDR2 is SYGVKD in the germline V gene. V was clipped by 7 bases and J by 2 bases, with 19 bases between them. The DNA of the CDR3 is TGTGCCATCAATCCTCGACAGGCGTCTTCCACAGATACGCAGTATTTT. Residues: CAINPRQASSTDTQYF.

This clone was detected once. V and J are TRBV7-2 and TRBJ1-3, with D perhaps matching TRBD1 (5 bases). This CDR3 has 16 residues. The V gene lost 3 bases and the J gene lost 0 bases, with 12 bases spanning the gap. Per the germline V gene, CDR1 is SGHTA and CDR2 is FQGNSA. CDR3 coding DNA: TGTGCCAGCAGCTTGGGGCGGGGGATCTCTGGAAACACCATATATTTT. Its protein is CASSLGRGISGNTIYF.

The rearrangement links TRBV4-2 to TRBJ2-1; 8 positions match TRBD2. The CDR3 consists of 16 residues. V lost 0 bases and J lost 9; bases outside the gene matches: 10. The germline CDR1 and CDR2 sequences are LGHNA and YNFKEQ. The chain's CDR3 is CASSQDPSGRSREQFF. CDR3 sequence (DNA): TGTGCCAGCAGCCAAGATCCGAGCGGGAGATCTCGTGAGCAGTTCTTC.

The chain carries TRBV6-1 and TRBJ2-3; 9 bases match TRBD1. Germline V gives CDR1 MNHNS, CDR2 SASEGT. The CDR3 contains 15 residues. With V trimmed by 4 bases and J by 3 bases, 5 bases remained unmatched. CDR3 residues: CASSVRDRVTDTQYF. CDR3 nucleotide sequence: TGTGCCAGCAGTGTAAGGGACAGGGTTACAGATACGCAGTATTTT.

The V call is TRBV5-4, the J call TRBJ2-1; TRBD2 might be the D (5 bases). The CDR3 is 12 amino acids. Trimming left V 3 bases short and J 5 bases short, with 6 bases between. The germline gives CDR1 SGHNT, CDR2 YYREEE (reference sequence). Here the CDR3 DNA reads TGTGCCAGCAGCTCGGGGAACAATGAGCAGTTCTTC. It encodes CASSSGNNEQFF.